This is a list of T cell receptor beta chains from one sample in a study of blood T cell repertoires in COVID-19. The repertoire was sequenced with immunoSEQ multiplex PCR; TCRdb's copy has only in-frame clones and lacks some. Of about 81,000 clones listed, approximately 84% are singletons. The sequencing sample was made of peripheral blood. Source of these receptors: a human donor in a cohort sampled during active COVID-19. CDR3s include the opening cysteine and the closing phenylalanine or tryptophan. D genes are given only for firm matches. The size field is filled for only some rows; it gives once, few, many or a size class.

TRBD1	TRBJ1-1	TRBV18	.	TGTGCCAGCTCACCAGCAGGGGGAAACACTGAAGCTTTCTTT	CASSPAGGNTEAFF
.	TRBJ1-6	TRBV28	.	TGTGCCAGCAAAAGACGGAGTAATTCACCCCTCCACTTT	CASKRRSNSPLHF
TRBD2	TRBJ2-2	TRBV2	.	TGTGCCAGCACTAGCGGAAAGAACACCGGGGAGCTGTTTTTT	CASTSGKNTGELFF
TRBD1	TRBJ1-1	TRBV19	.	TGTGCCAGTAGTGGATTGACAGGGGCAACGAACACTGAAGCTTTCTTT	CASSGLTGATNTEAFF
.	TRBJ2-7	TRBV14	.	TGTGCCAGCAGCCCTTTGCGGGGGCTTTACGAGCAGTACTTC	CASSPLRGLYEQYF
.	TRBJ1-1	TRBV29-1	.	TGCAGCGTTCTCAGGGTTGTGGACACTGAAGCTTTCTTT	CSVLRVVDTEAFF
.	TRBJ1-2	TRBV7-9	.	TGTGCCAGCAGCTTAGTTGCGGTATATGGCTACACCTTC	CASSLVAVYGYTF
TRBD1	TRBJ1-3	TRBV5-8	.	TGTGCCAGCAGCTTCAAGGGGGCATCACGGAACACCATATATTTT	CASSFKGASRNTIYF
.	TRBJ2-1	TRBV12-3/TRBV12-4	once	TGTGCCAGCAGGACTAGCAATGAGCAGTTCTTC	CASRTSNEQFF
.	TRBJ1-6	TRBV29-1	.	TGCAGCGCCCTACGGGGGGGGAATTCACCCCTCCACTTT	CSALRGGNSPLHF
.	TRBJ2-1	TRBV7-6	many	TGTGCCAGCAGCTACAGACAGAGCAGTGAGCAGTTCTTC	CASSYRQSSEQFF
TRBD2	TRBJ2-3	TRBV7-9	.	TGTGCCAGCAGCTCCCTGATCAGACTAGCGGGGAGCACAGATACGCAGTATTTT	CASSSLIRLAGSTDTQYF
TRBD1	TRBJ2-1	TRBV18	.	TGTGCCAGCTCGGGGACAGGGCCAACCGGGGCGACAAACAATGAGCAGTTCTTC	CASSGTGPTGATNNEQFF
.	TRBJ2-2	TRBV10-3	.	TGTGCCATCAGTCGCCCGACAGGCCACACCGGGGAGCTGTTTTTT	CAISRPTGHTGELFF
.	TRBJ2-7	TRBV18	.	TGTGCCAGCTCACCAAGGGAGGGGGGCGAGCAGTACTTC	CASSPREGGEQYF
.	TRBJ1-2	TRBV6-6	.	TGTGCCAGCAGTAAACAGGGATTTAACTATGGCTACACCTTC	CASSKQGFNYGYTF
.	TRBJ2-3	TRBV5-4	.	TGTGCCAGCAGCTGGGAAATATTAGGAGGTACGCAGTATTTT	CASSWEILGGTQYF
.	TRBJ2-3	TRBV4-2	.	TGTGCCAGCAGCCAAGAGGGTTCCAGGGTAATGGATACGCAGTATTTT	CASSQEGSRVMDTQYF
.	TRBJ1-1	TRBV7-8	many	TGTGCCAGCAGCGGAACCAGGGGTCGGGCAACTGAAGCTTTCTTT	CASSGTRGRATEAFF
.	TRBJ1-6	TRBV2	few	TGTGCCGGCGGGCAGGTTTTTAATTCACCCCTCCACTTT	CAGGQVFNSPLHF
TRBD1	TRBJ1-1	TRBV7-8	.	TGTGCCAGCAGCCGAACTCAGGGGGCGAACACTGAAGCTTTCTTT	CASSRTQGANTEAFF
TRBD1	TRBJ2-5	TRBV19	.	TGTGCCAGTAAAGTAGAGGGCGGACAGGGAGAGACCCAGTACTTC	CASKVEGGQGETQYF
.	TRBJ2-6	TRBV27	.	TGTGCCAGCAGTTTAAGTTTCGGCGGGCACTCTGGGGCCAACGTCCTGACTTTC	CASSLSFGGHSGANVLTF